A selection of T cell receptor beta chains follows, all from one sample in a study of identical twins. From the 5' RACE reads, TCRdb called clonotypes with MiXCR, one entry per CDR3 protein. The sample carries 240,000 or so distinct CDR3 sequences, approximately 10% recorded once. Sequenced: memory T cells sorted from blood. The source of these receptors is a man aged 45-60 years in good health. The CDR3 runs from the conserved cysteine through the conserved F or W. The D gene is left open where the match is weak. Expanded clones are given a class, and other clones once, few, many or no size at all.

v_gene	abundance	len	j_gene	d_gene	CDR3aa	CDR3nt
TRBV2	many	13	TRBJ2-7	TRBD1	CASSWDRGYEQYF	TGTGCCAGCAGTTGGGACAGGGGCTACGAGCAGTACTTC
TRBV7-6	NA	16	TRBJ1-2	TRBD1	CASSLRSGQANYGYTF	TGTGCCAGCAGCCTAAGGTCGGGACAGGCTAACTATGGCTACACCTTC
TRBV15	NA	13	TRBJ2-7	NA	CATSREQGYEQYF	TGTGCCACCAGCAGAGAACAGGGATACGAGCAGTACTTC
TRBV7-8	many	16	TRBJ1-5	TRBD1	CASSLGTGANNQPQHF	TGTGCCAGCAGCTTAGGGACAGGGGCCAACAATCAGCCCCAGCATTTT
TRBV4-3	NA	19	TRBJ2-1	NA	CASSQVPTGASLSYNEQFF	TGCGCCAGCAGCCAAGTCCCCACGGGGGCTAGCTTATCCTACAATGAGCAGTTCTTC
TRBV4-2	NA	16	TRBJ2-6	TRBD1	CASSQLTGDGANVLTF	TGTGCCAGCAGCCAATTGACAGGGGACGGGGCCAACGTCCTGACTTTC
TRBV11-3	few	15	TRBJ2-5	TRBD1	CASPTGVQVKETQYF	TGTGCCAGCCCGACAGGGGTCCAAGTCAAAGAGACCCAGTACTTC
TRBV4-1	NA	15	TRBJ2-5	TRBD1	CASSPGGQGAKTQYF	TGCGCCAGCAGCCCGGGGGGACAGGGGGCGAAGACCCAGTACTTC
TRBV12-3/TRBV12-4	many	15	TRBJ2-1	TRBD2	CASSVAGGSYNEQFF	TGTGCCAGCAGTGTAGCGGGAGGTTCCTACAATGAGCAGTTCTTC
TRBV3-1	NA	14	TRBJ1-6	NA	CASSPVRGRSPLHF	TGTGCCAGCAGCCCCGTTAGGGGCAGATCACCCCTCCACTTT
TRBV18	few	15	TRBJ2-1	TRBD1	CASSPDRASYNEQFF	TGTGCCAGCTCACCCGACAGGGCCTCCTACAATGAGCAGTTCTTC
TRBV4-3	many	17	TRBJ1-3	NA	CASSQAIPGAAGNTIYF	TGCGCCAGCAGCCAAGCAATTCCAGGGGCGGCGGGAAACACCATATATTTT
TRBV20-1	many	14	TRBJ1-1	NA	CSGPEGFMNTEAFF	TGCAGTGGGCCAGAGGGCTTTATGAACACTGAAGCTTTCTTT
TRBV7-9	many	13	TRBJ1-1	NA	CASSLVMNTEAFF	TGTGCCAGCAGCTTAGTTATGAACACTGAAGCTTTCTTT
TRBV7-2	many	16	TRBJ2-3	TRBD2	CASSPERGVSTDTQYF	TGTGCCAGCAGCCCGGAGCGGGGGGTTAGCACAGATACGCAGTATTTT
TRBV3-1	NA	19	TRBJ2-3	NA	CASSQDPDVLAGGTDTQYF	TGTGCCAGCAGCCAAGACCCCGACGTGCTAGCTGGGGGCACAGATACGCAGTATTTT
TRBV5-5	NA	15	TRBJ2-7	TRBD1	CASSLELGQVYEQYF	TGTGCCAGCAGCTTGGAATTGGGACAGGTCTACGAGCAGTACTTC
TRBV11-2	many	17	TRBJ2-1	TRBD2	CASSLELAGGRGNEQFF	TGTGCCAGCAGCTTAGAACTAGCGGGGGGCCGGGGCAATGAGCAGTTCTTC
TRBV12-3/TRBV12-4	few	14	TRBJ2-7	TRBD2	CASSLGTSAYEQYF	TGTGCCAGCAGTTTGGGGACTAGCGCCTACGAGCAGTACTTC
TRBV20-1	many	15	TRBJ2-4	NA	CSASDGALAKNIQYF	TGCAGTGCTAGTGACGGGGCTCTAGCCAAAAACATTCAGTACTTC
TRBV29-1	few	14	TRBJ2-3	TRBD2	CSVGSSGNTDTQYF	TGCAGCGTTGGGTCTAGCGGAAACACAGATACGCAGTATTTT
TRBV6-5	few	14	TRBJ2-1	NA	CASSYTSSYNEQFF	TGTGCCAGCAGTTACACGAGCTCCTACAATGAGCAGTTCTTC
TRBV20-1	few	15	TRBJ1-5	TRBD1	CSAKQGAGGNQPQHF	TGCAGTGCCAAACAGGGGGCAGGTGGCAATCAGCCCCAGCATTTT
TRBV6-5	many	14	TRBJ1-4	NA	CASSYMGGGEKLFF	TGTGCCAGCAGTTACATGGGGGGCGGTGAAAAACTGTTTTTT
TRBV20-1	many	12	TRBJ1-1	TRBD1	CSAKPGQGKAFF	TGCAGTGCTAAACCGGGACAGGGAAAAGCTTTCTTT
TRBV7-2	many	13	TRBJ2-5	NA	CASNPTVQETQYF	TGTGCCAGCAACCCGACAGTACAAGAGACCCAGTACTTC
TRBV5-6	few	14	TRBJ2-7	NA	CASSLGAESYEQYF	TGTGCCAGCAGCTTGGGTGCAGAGAGCTACGAGCAGTACTTC
TRBV29-1	NA	12	TRBJ2-1	TRBD1	CSVRQGWNEQFF	TGCAGCGTCCGACAGGGGTGGAATGAGCAGTTCTTC
TRBV5-5	NA	15	TRBJ1-1	NA	CASSLVVPPDTEAFF	TGTGCCAGCAGCTTGGTCGTACCCCCGGACACTGAAGCTTTCTTT
TRBV5-1	NA	17	TRBJ2-7	NA	CASSLGNIGAQPYEQYF	TGCGCCAGCAGCCTGGGGAACATAGGGGCGCAACCCTACGAGCAGTACTTC
TRBV2	NA	14	TRBJ2-2	NA	CASSRVTGTGELFF	TGTGCCAGCAGTAGGGTGACAGGAACCGGGGAGCTGTTTTTT
TRBV4-1	NA	16	TRBJ1-1	TRBD1	CASSQVGQGEIAEAFF	TGCGCCAGCAGCCAAGTGGGACAGGGGGAAATCGCTGAAGCTTTCTTT
TRBV7-2	NA	15	TRBJ2-7	TRBD2	CASSLDSSGGGEQYF	TGTGCCAGCAGCTTGGATTCTAGCGGGGGGGGCGAGCAGTACTTC
TRBV4-1	many	14	TRBJ2-3	NA	CASSPGQPTDTQYF	TGCGCCAGCAGCCCGGGGCAGCCAACAGATACGCAGTATTTT
TRBV5-6	NA	16	TRBJ1-5	NA	CASSLAAGTSNQPQHF	TGTGCCAGCAGCTTGGCCGCGGGAACGAGCAATCAGCCCCAGCATTTT
TRBV10-3	many	12	TRBJ2-7	TRBD1	CAISRQGYEQYF	TGTGCCATCAGTAGACAGGGGTACGAGCAGTACTTC
TRBV27	NA	16	TRBJ2-3	NA	CASSFITATFTDTQYF	TGTGCCAGCAGTTTTATAACCGCCACCTTCACAGATACGCAGTATTTT
TRBV9	few	16	TRBJ2-2	NA	CASSVAGGSNTGELFF	TGTGCCAGCAGCGTAGCGGGGGGCTCGAACACCGGGGAGCTGTTTTTT
TRBV6-4	many	14	TRBJ2-1	NA	CASSDMAGYNEQFF	TGTGCCAGCAGTGACATGGCAGGGTACAATGAGCAGTTCTTC
TRBV12-3/TRBV12-4	many	16	TRBJ2-5	TRBD2	CASSLGTSGIRETQYF	TGTGCCAGCAGTTTAGGGACTAGCGGGATTAGAGAGACCCAGTACTTC
TRBV4-2	NA	14	TRBJ2-1	NA	CASSQGGRAREQFF	TGTGCCAGCAGCCAAGGGGGCAGGGCTCGTGAGCAGTTCTTC
TRBV12-3/TRBV12-4	many	15	TRBJ2-7	TRBD1	CASSLMGQSNYEQYF	TGTGCCAGCAGTTTAATGGGACAGTCCAACTACGAGCAGTACTTC
TRBV9	NA	13	TRBJ2-5	NA	CASSELGGETQYF	TGTGCCAGCAGCGAGCTGGGAGGCGAGACCCAGTACTTC
TRBV5-5	many	15	TRBJ2-3	TRBD1	CASSLMGQGTDTQYF	TGTGCCAGCAGCTTGATGGGACAGGGCACAGATACGCAGTATTTT
TRBV7-2	few	17	TRBJ2-3	TRBD2	CASSLVASGRGADTQYF	TGTGCCAGCAGCTTAGTGGCTAGCGGGAGGGGTGCAGATACGCAGTATTTT
TRBV6-1	NA	13	TRBJ1-5	NA	CATSPGVVQPQHF	TGTGCCACCAGTCCAGGGGTTGTGCAGCCCCAGCATTTT
TRBV7-2	few	16	TRBJ2-7	TRBD2	CASSPGLASPPYEQYF	TGTGCCAGCAGCCCGGGACTAGCGTCCCCTCCCTACGAGCAGTACTTC
TRBV2	NA	13	TRBJ1-4	NA	CASSVGQMLELFF	TGTGCCAGCAGTGTCGGGCAGATGTTGGAACTGTTTTTT
TRBV28	NA	20	TRBJ2-1	TRBD2	CASSVGGGSKRVSGRYEQFF	TGTGCCAGCAGTGTCGGGGGGGGCAGCAAAAGGGTTAGCGGGAGGTACGAGCAGTTCTTC
TRBV7-2	many	14	TRBJ2-2	NA	CASRDSSGAGELFF	TGTGCCAGCAGGGACAGCAGCGGGGCTGGGGAGCTGTTTTTT
TRBV3-1	many	15	TRBJ2-1	TRBD1	CASSRWTGPNNEQFF	TGTGCCAGCAGCCGATGGACAGGCCCAAACAATGAGCAGTTCTTC
TRBV28	NA	13	TRBJ1-2	NA	CASRSGAYYGYTF	TGTGCCAGCAGGTCCGGGGCCTACTATGGCTACACCTTC
TRBV6-2/TRBV6-3	many	14	TRBJ2-3	NA	CASSSRTSTDTQYF	TGTGCCAGCAGCTCCCGGACTAGCACAGATACGCAGTATTTT
TRBV5-1	many	13	TRBJ1-1	NA	CASSPQMNTEAFF	TGCGCCAGCAGCCCCCAGATGAACACTGAAGCTTTCTTT
TRBV7-6	many	15	TRBJ1-2	NA	CASSSHGTGNYGYTF	TGTGCCAGCAGCTCCCACGGGACGGGAAACTATGGCTACACCTTC
TRBV5-1	many	15	TRBJ1-4	NA	CASSLGAGIGEKLFF	TGCGCCAGCAGCTTGGGTGCAGGGATAGGTGAAAAACTGTTTTTT